Listed here are 23 T cell receptor beta chains from one sample, sequenced in a study of beta chain features in type 1 diabetes. Study outcomes and limitations: Among all four CD4+ subsets, Type 1 diabetes patients had TCRB CDR3s that were moderately but significantly shorter.

Every isolated RNA sample was fully reverse transcribed, so sequencing captured expressed TCRB transcripts. Generated by immunoSEQ multiplex PCR, the TCRdb table keeps only in-frame clones and is missing some. The sample carries nearly 700,000 clones, around an eighth recorded once. No antigen has been identified for these receptors. The sequenced material came from naive CD4+ T cells from blood. The receptor set was obtained from a young man with type 1 diabetes.

This clone was detected only a few times. The chain links TRBV5-1 to TRBJ2-6, with a tentative D call TRBD2 (6 bases). The V gene's germline CDR1 is SGHRS and CDR2 YFSETQ. Trimming took off 2 bases at V and 0 bases at J, with 12 bases between the two ends. The CDR3 sequence is 17 residues long. The CDR3 nucleotides are TGCGCCAGCAGCTTAGGGACTTTATCCTCTGGGGCCAACGTCCTGACTTTC. Protein: CASSLGTLSSGANVLTF.

This clone was counted between two and nine times. This sequence joins TRBV6-5 and TRBJ1-1, with TRBD1 as a possible D gene (6 bases). This CDR3 has 13 residues. The germline gives CDR1 MNHEY, CDR2 SVGAGI. V was cut by 9 bases and J by 4 bases, with 15 bases left in between. This chain's CDR3 is CASKWGLTTEAFF. CDR3 bases: TGTGCCAGTAAGTGGGGGCTCACCACTGAAGCTTTCTTT.

The chain carries TRBV9 and TRBJ1-2; a weak D match, TRBD1 (5 bases). CDR3 length equals 13 residues. Looked up from germline, CDR1 is SGDLS and CDR2 is YYNGEE. Trimming removed 4 bases from V and 2 bases from J, with 9 bases in between. The DNA of the CDR3 is TGTGCCAGCAGCAAGACAGCGAACTATGGCTACACCTTC. Residues: CASSKTANYGYTF.

The genes are TRBV30 and TRBJ1-2; 9 bases map to TRBD1. The V gene end was trimmed by 4 bases and the J gene end by 2 bases; junction bases not matched to a gene: 8. This CDR3 contains 15 residues. The germline CDR1 and CDR2 sequences are GTSNPN and SVGIG (reference sequence). The CDR3 loop is CAWMPPGTGNYGYTF. CDR3 DNA: TGTGCCTGGATGCCCCCCGGGACAGGGAACTATGGCTACACCTTC. Drawing the rest from reference TRBV30 and TRBJ1-2, the complete variable domain is SQTIHQWPATLVQPVGSPLSLECTVEGTSNPNLYWYRQAAGRGLQLLFYSVGIGQISSEVPQNLSASRPQDRQFILSSKKLLLSDSGFYLCAWMPPGTGNYGYTFGSGTRLTVV.

This clone was observed a handful of times. The chain uses TRBV19 and TRBJ2-7, with D perhaps matching TRBD2 (6 bases). Trimming pared 8 bases from V and 0 bases from J, leaving 11 bases between. This CDR3 is 13 amino acids long. Looked up from germline, CDR1 is LNHDA and CDR2 is SQIVND (reference sequence). The CDR3, as DNA: TGTGCCAGTGGGGGGACTGGCTCCTACGAGCAGTACTTC. This sequence encodes CASGGTGSYEQYF.

The chain combines TRBV28 with TRBJ1-2; 7 nucleotides agree with TRBD1. The CDR3 is 15 amino acids. Germline V gene lookup returns CDR1 MDHEN and CDR2 SYDVKM. V gave up 10 bases and J gave up 8 bases; unmatched junction bases: 19. CDR3 amino acids: CATEGARQGTGGYTF. The CDR3 region has the DNA TGTGCCACCGAAGGCGCCCGACAGGGCACCGGAGGCTACACCTTC.

This sequence joins TRBV10-3 and TRBJ1-1; no reliable D call. V lost 4 bases and J lost 1, with 7 bases in between. The CDR3 has 13 amino acids. Germline V CDR1 and CDR2: ENHRY, SYGVKD. CDR3 region: CAISGTRNTEAFF. DNA of the CDR3: TGTGCCATCAGTGGGACCCGGAACACTGAAGCTTTCTTT.

V and J are TRBV30 and TRBJ1-2; the D gene is possibly TRBD1 (6 bases). The ends were cut back, 2 bases at V and 1 base at J, with 17 bases in the middle. Germline lookup yields CDR1 GTSNPN and CDR2 SVGIG (reference sequence). The CDR3 has 16 residues. The CDR3 loop is CAWSPLQTGVNYGYTF. The CDR3 DNA follows: TGTGCCTGGAGTCCCCTACAGACAGGCGTTAACTATGGCTACACCTTC.

The chain uses TRBV10-3 and TRBJ2-5; 7 bases line up with TRBD2. CDR3 size: 15 residues. The V and J ends lost 5 bases and 5 bases, in that order; junction bases with no gene match: 11. The V gene's germline CDR1 is ENHRY and CDR2 SYGVKD. CDR3 sequence: CAISSQGGKRETQYF. The CDR3 region has the DNA TGTGCCATCAGTTCGCAGGGAGGGAAGAGGGAGACCCAGTACTTC.

The chain uses TRBV29-1 and TRBJ1-1, with D possibly being TRBD1 (5 bases). Germline values: CDR1 SQVTM, CDR2 ANQGSEA. This CDR3 is 14 amino acids long. V was cut by 7 bases and J by 2 bases, with 17 bases left in between. The CDR3 is CSAMIGQGNTEAFF. The CDR3 coding sequence is TGCAGCGCAATGATCGGTCAGGGAAACACTGAAGCTTTCTTT.

The sample holds a few counts of this clone. V is TRBV29-1 and J is TRBJ1-2; 8 bases are shared with TRBD1. V lost 4 bases and J lost 4; bases outside the gene matches: 5. Germline CDR1 SQVTM, CDR2 ANQGSEA. This CDR3 has 13 amino acids. This chain's CDR3 is CSVGTGNPYGYTF. Written as DNA, the CDR3 is TGCAGCGTTGGGACAGGGAACCCCTATGGCTACACCTTC.

The V and J genes are TRBV28 and TRBJ2-6; the D gene is possibly TRBD2 (6 bases). CDR1 and CDR2 from the germline V gene are MDHEN and SYDVKM. The CDR3 spans 15 residues. V lost 5 bases to trimming and J lost 5 bases, with 13 bases between them. CDR3 residues: CASSGGFDWANVLTF. CDR3 nucleotides: TGTGCCAGCAGTGGGGGGTTTGACTGGGCCAACGTCCTGACTTTC.

The gene calls are TRBV9 and TRBJ2-1, with D tentatively TRBD1 (6 bases). Germline-derived CDR1 and CDR2 are SGDLS and YYNGEE. V lost 0 bases and J lost 4, with 11 bases in between. The CDR3 length is 15 residues. The CDR3 DNA reads TGTGCCAGCAGCGTAGTTCCGGACAGTTACAATGAGCAGTTCTTC. Protein product: CASSVVPDSYNEQFF. The full variable domain, completed using reference TRBV9 and TRBJ2-1, is DSGVTQTPKHLITATGQRVTLRCSPRSGDLSVYWYQQSLDQGLQFLIQYYNGEERAKGNILERFSAQQFPDLHSELNLSSLELGDSALYFCASSVVPDSYNEQFFGPGTRLTVL.

The chain recombines TRBV29-1 with TRBJ2-1; either TRBD1 or TRBD2 may supply D (6 bases each). The CDR3 has 13 amino acids. The V gene lost 3 bases and the J gene lost 8 bases, with 14 bases spanning the gap. Germline V gene lookup returns CDR1 SQVTM and CDR2 ANQGSEA. CDR3 amino acids: CSVDRGEAHEQFF. The CDR3 DNA reads TGCAGCGTTGATAGGGGGGAGGCTCATGAGCAGTTCTTC.

A single count supports this clone. The sample holds other DNA sequences that translate to the same CDR3. V usage is TRBV5-1 and J usage is TRBJ2-3, with no clear D. Germline CDR1 and CDR2: SGHRS and YFSETQ. V was cut by 0 bases and J by 0 bases, with 5 bases left in between. CDR3 length: 14 amino acids. DNA of the CDR3: TGCGCCAGCAGCTTGGCACAAAGCACAGATACGCAGTATTTT. As protein: CASSLAQSTDTQYF.

With respect to this clone: Other DNA sequences in this specimen translate into the identical CDR3. The genes are TRBV5-1 and TRBJ1-1; D is perhaps TRBD1 (6 bases). The V gene lost 0 bases and the J gene lost 0 bases, with 6 bases spanning the gap. Looked up from germline, CDR1 is SGHRS and CDR2 is YFSETQ. This CDR3 has 14 residues. The DNA of the CDR3 is TGCGCCAGCAGCTTGGACAGGGTGAACACTGAAGCTTTCTTT. Encoded protein: CASSLDRVNTEAFF.

The gene calls are TRBV11-2 and TRBJ2-7; D is unclear. The CDR3 length is 15 residues. V was trimmed by 1 base and J by 6 bases, leaving 16 bases between them. From germline, CDR1 is SGHAT and CDR2 FQNNGV. This CDR3 reads CASSLGNGPVSEQYF. CDR3 sequence (DNA): TGTGCCAGCAGCTTAGGTAACGGGCCAGTGTCCGAGCAGTACTTC. The entire variable domain, with the rest obtained from reference TRBV11-2 and TRBJ2-7, is as follows: EAGVAQSPRYKIIEKRQSVAFWCNPISGHATLYWYQQILGQGPKLLIQFQNNGVVDDSQLPKDRFSAERLKGVDSTLKIQPAKLEDSAVYLCASSLGNGPVSEQYFGPGTRLTVT.

The chain couples TRBV18 to TRBJ2-5; the D is unclear. The CDR3 extends over 16 amino acids. V gave up 1 base and J gave up 1 base, with 13 bases separating them. Germline V CDR1 and CDR2: KGHSH, LQKENI. The CDR3 region has the DNA TGTGCCAGCTCACCACAAAGGGCAAGAACCCAAGAGACCCAGTACTTC. This sequence encodes CASSPQRARTQETQYF.

This clone was recorded a few times. This sequence joins TRBV30 and TRBJ1-2; perhaps TRBD1 as D (5 bases). This CDR3 spans 13 amino acids. Germline assignment: CDR1 GTSNPN and CDR2 SVGIG (reference sequence). V was trimmed by 0 bases and J by 7 bases, leaving 12 bases between them. CDR3 coding DNA: TGTGCCTGGAGTGTAACCGCCAGGGCTGGCTACACCTTC. As protein: CAWSVTARAGYTF.

This clone turned up a few times. Here the CDR3 DNA reads TGTGCCAGCAGCAGACTGATCCGACAGGCTAGTGGCTACACCTTC. This codes for CASSRLIRQASGYTF. The chain links TRBV21-1 to TRBJ1-2; the table's D gene call, TRBD1, was not cross checked with the DNA. TRBV21-1 is a pseudogene. The CDR3 spans 15 residues.

This clone has just a few counts. The V and J genes are TRBV25-1 and TRBJ2-3, with 7 bases fitting TRBD1. This CDR3 is 15 amino acids long. The J segment lost 2 bases and the V segment lost 4 bases, leaving 6 bases of the junction unmatched. Germline V lookup: CDR1 MGHDK, CDR2 SYGVNS. The CDR3 is CASSGTGYFTDTQYF. CDR3 DNA: TGTGCCAGCAGTGGGACAGGTTACTTCACAGATACGCAGTATTTT.

The V call is TRBV5-1, the J call TRBJ2-3, with 10 bases identical to TRBD2. V lost 3 bases, J lost 0 bases, and 4 bases stayed unmatched. The CDR3 runs to 16 residues. Germline V lookup: CDR1 SGHRS, CDR2 YFSETQ. The CDR3 sequence: CASSSPSGGSTDTQYF. The CDR3 DNA is TGCGCCAGCAGCTCGCCTAGCGGGGGAAGCACAGATACGCAGTATTTT.

This clone was recorded a few times. The identical CDR3 is also encoded by other nucleotide sequences in the sample. CDR3 bases: TGTGCCTGGAGTGTACAAACGAACACTGAAGCTTTCTTT. The encoded protein is CAWSVQTNTEAFF. V gene TRBV30 combines with J gene TRBJ1-1; D remains ambiguous. Germline lookup yields CDR1 GTSNPN and CDR2 SVGIG (reference sequence). Trimming removed 0 bases from V and 1 base from J, with 6 bases in between. The CDR3 extends over 13 amino acids. The full variable domain, its missing parts supplied by reference TRBV30 and TRBJ1-1, is SQTIHQWPATLVQPVGSPLSLECTVEGTSNPNLYWYRQAAGRGLQLLFYSVGIGQISSEVPQNLSASRPQDRQFILSSKKLLLSDSGFYLCAWSVQTNTEAFFGQGTRLTVV.